The 2 T cell receptor beta chains given below trace back to one sample, sequenced in a study of blood T cell repertoires in COVID-19. Assay used: immunoSEQ multiplex PCR; TCRdb lists only in-frame clones, some missing. The sample consists of 200,000 to 300,000 clones, about nine tenths of them appearing once. Sequencing was done on a sample of peripheral blood. These receptors all come from a man in his fifties or sixties who had recovered from COVID-19.

This clone was observed a few times. CDR3 in DNA: TGTGCCAGTACCTCCCGACTAGCCTACGAGCAGTACTTC. Translated: CASTSRLAYEQYF. J is TRBJ2-7 and V is TRBV18; perhaps TRBD2 as D (6 bases). The CDR3 consists of 13 residues. Germline V gene data show CDR1 as KGHSH and CDR2 as LQKENI. The ends were cut back, 9 bases at V and 2 bases at J, with 14 bases in the middle.

V is TRBV27 and J is TRBJ2-2; a weak D match, TRBD1 (5 bases). V was trimmed by 3 bases and J by 5 bases, leaving 16 bases between them. The CDR3 extends over 16 amino acids. Germline V gene lookup returns CDR1 MNHEY and CDR2 SMNVEV (reference sequence). The CDR3 nucleotides are TGTGCCAGCAGTTTTGATATTTCAGGGTTGACCGGGGAGCTGTTTTTT. The encoded protein is CASSFDISGLTGELFF.